The rows below give T cell receptor beta chains drawn from one sample of a study of T cells after yellow fever vaccination. A single record per CDR3 protein comes from TCRdb applying MiXCR to the 5' RACE reads. The repertoire holds about 550,000 distinct CDR3 sequences, 15% to 20% seen once, with over 11% in the top ten. The sample here was PBMCs, taken 15 days after the yellow fever booster vaccination. These receptors were taken from a man aged 25-40 years who received the YFV17D yellow fever vaccine. CDR3s include the opening cysteine and the closing phenylalanine or tryptophan. The D gene is left open where the match is weak. Not every row has a clone size; where given, it reads once, few, many or a size class.

j_call,clone_size,d_call,v_call,cdr3_length,cdr3_nt,cdr3_aa
TRBJ2-2,few,.,TRBV20-1,15,TGCAGTGCACCTATTGGGGGGAGCAACACCGGGGAGCTGTTTTTT,CSAPIGGSNTGELFF
TRBJ2-7,few,.,TRBV7-9,15,TGTGCCAGCAGCTTAGTCGGAGCACTTGATTACGAGCAGTACTTC,CASSLVGALDYEQYF
TRBJ2-3,few,.,TRBV20-1,12,TGCAGTGCTCCCCGATCGGCAGATACGCAGTATTTT,CSAPRSADTQYF
TRBJ2-3,few,.,TRBV5-1,15,TGCGCCAGCAGCTTTAACGGGAGAATGGAAGATACGCAGTATTTT,CASSFNGRMEDTQYF
TRBJ2-3,few,.,TRBV20-1,14,TGCAGTGCAAGGACCCCGGGCGGCACAGATACGCAGTATTTT,CSARTPGGTDTQYF
TRBJ2-6,.,.,TRBV28,16,TGTGCCAGCAGGTACACAGGGACGATCGGGGCCAACGTCCTGACTTTC,CASRYTGTIGANVLTF
TRBJ2-1,.,.,TRBV11-2,17,TGTGCCAGCAGCTTAGATAATGTGCAGGACGGGGGATACGAGCAGTTCTTC,CASSLDNVQDGGYEQFF
TRBJ2-5,.,.,TRBV5-6,15,TGTGCCAGCAGCTGGGGACCAGGGGTACAAGAGACCCAGTACTTC,CASSWGPGVQETQYF
TRBJ2-2,.,.,TRBV5-1,13,TGCGCCAGCAGCTTGATGGAGATCGGGGAGCTGTTTTTT,CASSLMEIGELFF
TRBJ2-7,few,.,TRBV7-9,13,TGTGCCAGCAGCTCGACCGCGGGATACGAGCAGTACTTC,CASSSTAGYEQYF
TRBJ2-1,.,.,TRBV20-1,15,TGCAGTGCGAGAGATCCGTCGGGAGCAGTCCATGAGCAGTTCTTC,CSARDPSGAVHEQFF
TRBJ2-1,.,TRBD2,TRBV7-2,15,TGTGCCAGCAGCCAAGCGGGAGATAGGTCGAGTGAGCAGTTCTTC,CASSQAGDRSSEQFF
TRBJ1-1,few,TRBD1,TRBV5-1,12,TGCGCCAGCAGCGGGACAGGGACCGAAGCTTTCTTT,CASSGTGTEAFF
TRBJ2-1,.,.,TRBV2,16,TGTGCCAGCAGTGAAGCGCTTCCGAGAGACTACAATGAGCAGTTCTTC,CASSEALPRDYNEQFF
TRBJ2-7,.,TRBD2,TRBV28,15,TGTGCCAGCAGCCCTAGACTAGCGGACCCCTACGAGCAGTACTTC,CASSPRLADPYEQYF
TRBJ2-1,.,.,TRBV2,13,TGTGCCAGCGCTTCTAGTTCCCACAATGAGCAGTTCTTC,CASASSSHNEQFF